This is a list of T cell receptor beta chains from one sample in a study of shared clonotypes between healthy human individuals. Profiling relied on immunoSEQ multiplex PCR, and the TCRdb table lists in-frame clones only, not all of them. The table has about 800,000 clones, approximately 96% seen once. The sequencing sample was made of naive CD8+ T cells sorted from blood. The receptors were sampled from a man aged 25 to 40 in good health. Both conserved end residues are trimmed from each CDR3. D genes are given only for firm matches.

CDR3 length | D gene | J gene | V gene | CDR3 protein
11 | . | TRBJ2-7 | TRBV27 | ASSLSGTHEQY
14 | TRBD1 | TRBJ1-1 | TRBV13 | ASSLFGTGVGAEAF
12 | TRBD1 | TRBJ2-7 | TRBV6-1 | ASSAATGDYEQY
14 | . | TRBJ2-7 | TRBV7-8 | ASSEGVQGQNYEQY
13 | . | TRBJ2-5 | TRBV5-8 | ASSSRQRGRETQY
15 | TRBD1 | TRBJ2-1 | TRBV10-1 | ASSESRTGGFYNEQF
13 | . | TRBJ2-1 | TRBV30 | AWRKTDQGYNEQF
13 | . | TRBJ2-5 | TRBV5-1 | ASVSSGGRFETQY
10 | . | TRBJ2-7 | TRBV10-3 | AIKGQPYEQY
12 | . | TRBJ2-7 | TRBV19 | ASSTDTAVYEQY
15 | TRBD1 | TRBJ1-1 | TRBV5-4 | ASSLSPGTGKISEAF
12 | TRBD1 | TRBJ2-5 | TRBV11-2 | ASSLDRAFETQY
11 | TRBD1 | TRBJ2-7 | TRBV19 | ASSAGQGYEQY
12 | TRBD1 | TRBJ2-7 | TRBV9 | ASSVGGGIYEQY
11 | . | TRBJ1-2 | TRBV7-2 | ASSLAQVDGYT
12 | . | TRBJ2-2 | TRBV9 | ASSGDLPAGELF
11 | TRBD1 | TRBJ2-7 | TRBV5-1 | ASKGDRAEEQY
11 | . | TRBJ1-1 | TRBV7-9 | ASSLSEEVWAF
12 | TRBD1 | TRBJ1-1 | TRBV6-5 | ASEPGGLGTEAF
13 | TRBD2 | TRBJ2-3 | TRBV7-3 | ASSFDSGGTDTQY
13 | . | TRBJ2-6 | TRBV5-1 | ASSLRNSGANVLT
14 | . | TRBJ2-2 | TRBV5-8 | ASSLQAFGTDGELF
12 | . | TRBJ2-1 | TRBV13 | ASSWSLSYNEQF
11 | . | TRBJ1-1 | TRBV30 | AWSSGVLEQAF
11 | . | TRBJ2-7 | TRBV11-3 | ASSLGQGSEQY
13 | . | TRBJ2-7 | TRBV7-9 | ASSASGWSSYEQY
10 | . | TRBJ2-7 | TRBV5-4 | ASSFRGNEQY
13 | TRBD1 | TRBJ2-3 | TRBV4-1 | ASSQGTGGSDTQY
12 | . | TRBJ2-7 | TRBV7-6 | ASSPLDTTYEQY
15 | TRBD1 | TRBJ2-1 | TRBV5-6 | ASSFAPGQGRYNEQF
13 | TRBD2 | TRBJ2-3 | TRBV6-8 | ASSSPLAGEDTQY
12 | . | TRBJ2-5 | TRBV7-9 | ASSLAARQETQY
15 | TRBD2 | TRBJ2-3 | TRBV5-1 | ASSLELAGVITDTQY
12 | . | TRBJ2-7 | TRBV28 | ASRVNAESYEQY
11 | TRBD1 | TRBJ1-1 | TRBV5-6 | ASSWTGVTEAF
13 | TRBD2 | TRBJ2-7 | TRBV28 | ASSKTGLAVDEQY
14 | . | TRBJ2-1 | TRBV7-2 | ASSPGADRSYNEQF
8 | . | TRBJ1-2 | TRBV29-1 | SVLDYGYT
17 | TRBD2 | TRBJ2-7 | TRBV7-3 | ASSLGAGLGRGPHYEQY
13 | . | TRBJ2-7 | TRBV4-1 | ASSQENASPDEQY
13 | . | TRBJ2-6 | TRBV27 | ASGFPLLGANVLT
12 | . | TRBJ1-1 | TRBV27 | ASSLSADFTEAF
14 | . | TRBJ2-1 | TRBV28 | ASSLQVGGYHNEQF
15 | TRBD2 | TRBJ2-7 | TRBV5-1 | ASSFGTSGTEYYEQY
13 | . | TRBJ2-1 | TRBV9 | ASSVVSGDDNEQF
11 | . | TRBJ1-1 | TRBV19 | ASRVQKNTEAF
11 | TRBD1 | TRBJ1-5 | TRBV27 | ATRDSLNQPQH
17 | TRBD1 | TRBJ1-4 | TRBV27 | ASSTRTGSLGTPPEKLF
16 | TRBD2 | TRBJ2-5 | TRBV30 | AGKPRTSGRAGVETQY